What follows is one T cell receptor (beta chain) and its context. Participant ages covered 18 to 89 years across around 22 US areas. Clinical histories supplied by participants themselves formed the basis of cohort assignment. Germline CDR1 reads ENHRY; CDR2 reads SYGVKD. Trimming cost V 7 bases and J 1 base, with 13 bases left between them. The CDR3 is 14 amino acids. Original processing methods: Amplification of reference gene primers was used by the study to estimate nucleated cell counts. The method was immunoSEQ multiplex PCR; TCRdb's version includes in-frame clones alone and lacks a portion of them. For V, J and clone size, that table is used; D and trimming come from the DNA. The sample has some 100,000 clones, 65% to 90% seen once. This specimen belongs to a study of blood T cell repertoires in COVID-19.

This rearrangement joins TRBV10-3 to TRBJ1-2, with D perhaps TRBD1 (6 bases). Material: PBMCs or T cells enriched from blood (not recorded which). This TCR came from a woman in her fifties or sixties who had recovered from COVID-19. DNA for the CDR3: TGTGCCATCACCGCCCCACAGGGTAACTATGGCTACACCTTC. Its protein product is CAITAPQGNYGYTF.